Shown below are 27 T cell receptor beta chains from a single sample sequenced in a study of response to subunit inactivated influenza vaccine (dated by TCRdb to 2016 to 2019). The library was prepared using RT-PCR. TCRdb records Illumina HiSeq 2500 as the sequencer. Using fastp at Q25 and MiXCR, TCRdb reprocessed the public reads and kept productive beta chains. Rows are combined by CDR3 protein, so each entry shows the most common genes and DNA. This sample has about 170,000 distinct CDR3 sequences in its table, and over 9.5% of those were observed once. The ten largest clones capture over 25% of the sample. This sample also appeared in a second study, on T cells expressing NK-cell markers. The second study also describes: TCR beta cDNA libraries were made by 5'RACE template switching that added a universal primer site and unique molecular identifiers.

The sequencing used CD8+ T cells sorted from PBMCs, collected approximately 13 days after vaccination. These receptors came from a man aged 50-60 years who received an inactivated influenza vaccine. Donor details come from another sample of the same person, matched by shared clones.

V gene TRBV4-3 combines with J gene TRBJ1-3; 7 nucleotides agree with TRBD1. The V gene's germline CDR1 is LGHNA and CDR2 YSLEER. CDR3 length: 15 residues. Unmatched junction bases numbered 7, after V lost 4 bases and J lost 4 bases. The chain's CDR3 is CASSLSTGRGNTIYF. Here the CDR3 DNA reads TGCGCCAGCAGCCTTTCGACAGGGAGAGGAAACACCATATATTTT.

This clonotype was seen more than once but under ten times. This chain joins TRBV7-3 and TRBJ2-7; D is unresolved. Germline-derived CDR1 and CDR2 are SGHTA and FQGTGA. V lost 2 bases, J lost 6 bases, and 11 bases lay in between. CDR3 length: 13 amino acids. Written as DNA, the CDR3 is TGTGCCAGCAGCTTATATCGCTGGTCCGAGCAGTACTTC. Protein product: CASSLYRWSEQYF. The full variable domain, completed using reference TRBV7-3 and TRBJ2-7, is GAGVSQTPSNKVTEKGKYVELRCDPISGHTALYWYRQSLGQGPEFLIYFQGTGAADDSGLPNDRFFAVRPEGSVSTLKIQRTERGDSAVYLCASSLYRWSEQYFGPGTRLTVT.

This chain uses TRBV2 with TRBJ2-1; tentative D call: TRBD2 (6 bases). Per the germline V gene, CDR1 is SNHLY and CDR2 is FYNNEI. The CDR3 totals 17 residues. The germline V and J ends were trimmed by 6 bases and 4 bases, with 22 bases remaining between them. This CDR3 reads CASRTLGGNLGYNEQFF. CDR3 nucleotide sequence: TGTGCCAGCAGAACTTTGGGGGGAAACTTGGGATACAATGAGCAGTTCTTC. Using reference TRBV2 and TRBJ2-1 for the parts outside the CDR3, the full variable domain is EPEVTQTPSHQVTQMGQEVILRCVPISNHLYFYWYRQILGQKVEFLVSFYNNEISEKSEIFDDQFSVERPDGSNFTLKIRSTKLEDSAMYFCASRTLGGNLGYNEQFFGPGTRLTVL.

The V gene is TRBV21-1, the J gene TRBJ2-7; TRBD1 is the table's D call and was not checked against the DNA. TRBV21-1 is a recognized pseudogene. The CDR3 length is 13 residues. The CDR3 region is CASSRAGRHEQYF. CDR3 nucleotide sequence: TGTGCCAGCAGCAGGGCAGGGAGGCACGAGCAGTACTTC.

The rearrangement joins TRBV5-6 to TRBJ2-7; D uncertain. The germline gives CDR1 SGHDT, CDR2 YYEEEE. This CDR3 is 13 amino acids long. Trimming removed 4 bases at V and 7 bases at J, with 15 bases between. This chain's CDR3 is CASSPGQVGEQYF. The DNA of the CDR3 is TGTGCCAGCAGCCCCGGGCAGGTGGGGGAGCAGTACTTC.

The chain joins TRBV4-3 to TRBJ2-3, with 9 bases identical to TRBD1. The CDR3 has 16 residues. V lost 3 bases, J lost 3 bases, and 7 bases stayed unmatched. CDR1 and CDR2 (germline): LGHNA, YSLEER. The CDR3: CASSQRTGVLTDTQYF. The CDR3 nucleotides are TGCGCCAGCAGCCAGCGGACAGGGGTGTTAACAGATACGCAGTATTTT.

The chain has TRBV9 and TRBJ1-4; D is unresolved. The V gene lost 0 bases and the J gene lost 5 bases, with 8 bases spanning the gap. This CDR3 comprises 14 residues. Per germline, CDR1 SGDLS and CDR2 YYNGEE. Here the CDR3 reads CASSVEPKNEKLFF. The DNA for the CDR3 is TGTGCCAGCAGCGTAGAGCCTAAAAATGAAAAACTGTTTTTT. Variable domain in full (rest from reference TRBV9 and TRBJ1-4): DSGVTQTPKHLITATGQRVTLRCSPRSGDLSVYWYQQSLDQGLQFLIQYYNGEERAKGNILERFSAQQFPDLHSELNLSSLELGDSALYFCASSVEPKNEKLFFGSGTQLSVL.

This clonotype has more than one count but fewer than ten. The rearrangement links TRBV29-1 to TRBJ2-3, with TRBD2 matching over 8 bases. This CDR3 contains 15 residues. Germline CDR1 SQVTM, CDR2 ANQGSEA. V shed 4 bases and J 5 bases; nucleotides not matched to a gene: 11. The CDR3 is CSVGRGLAGGDTQYF. CDR3 bases: TGCAGCGTTGGCCGAGGGCTAGCGGGCGGAGATACGCAGTATTTT.

This clonotype was detected only a few times. The V and J genes are TRBV20-1 and TRBJ2-5; D uncertain. V lost 4 bases to trimming and J lost 3 bases, with 15 bases between them. CDR1 is DFQATT and CDR2 is SNEGSKA in the germline V gene (reference sequence). This CDR3 is built from 14 residues. The CDR3 here is CSATDEAGEETQYF. In DNA, the CDR3 is TGCAGTGCTACAGATGAGGCAGGAGAAGAGACCCAGTACTTC.

This clonotype has a handful of counts. This sequence joins TRBV7-9 and TRBJ2-7; perhaps TRBD2 as D (6 bases). The V end lost 5 bases, the J end lost 5 bases, and 13 bases lay between the germline ends. CDR3 length equals 13 residues. Germline values: CDR1 SEHNR, CDR2 FQNEAQ (reference sequence). For the CDR3, the DNA is TGTGCCAGCAGCCAGTGGGGGGACGACGAGCAGTACTTC. Protein: CASSQWGDDEQYF.

The chain employs TRBV5-1 and TRBJ1-4; D not certain. The CDR3 has 14 residues. V lost 7 bases, J lost 15 bases, and 25 bases lay in between. Per germline, CDR1 SGHRS and CDR2 YFSETQ. The DNA for the CDR3 is TGCGCCAGCGCCCGGACGGCGCCAACGGGAAGAATGTTTTTT. It yields the protein CASARTAPTGRMFF.

This clonotype has only a few counts. This sequence joins TRBV7-8 and TRBJ2-1; 8 positions agree with TRBD2. V lost 2 bases and J lost 8; bases outside the gene matches: 2. This CDR3 has 13 amino acids. Germline V gene data show CDR1 as SGHVS and CDR2 as FQNEAQ. DNA of the CDR3: TGTGCCAGCAGCTTATACGGGGGGGATGAGCAGTTCTTC. The encoded protein is CASSLYGGDEQFF.

The chain employs TRBV6-2 or TRBV6-3 and TRBJ1-2; D remains ambiguous. The CDR3 runs 13 residues. Germline loops: CDR1 MNHEY, CDR2 SVGEGT. V lost 6 bases, J lost 0 bases, and 8 bases lay in between. Here the CDR3 reads CASSDGSNYGYTF. The CDR3 DNA sequence: TGTGCCAGCAGCGACGGATCTAACTATGGCTACACCTTC.

Only a few counts were recorded for this clonotype. The chain has TRBV7-9 and TRBJ1-2; D is uncertain. Germline values: CDR1 SEHNR, CDR2 FQNEAQ (reference sequence). The ends were cut back, 4 bases at V and 5 bases at J, with 17 bases in the middle. The length of the CDR3 is 15 residues. The CDR3 DNA sequence: TGTGCCAGCAGCTCCTCCTTGCGTGAGGCATATGGCTACACCTTC. It specifies CASSSSLREAYGYTF.

This clonotype has at least ten counts. V and J are TRBV7-8 and TRBJ1-1; TRBD1 is a possible D gene (6 bases). Germline CDR1 reads SGHVS; CDR2 reads FQNEAQ. The CDR3 length is 15 residues. V was shortened by 1 base and J by 6 bases, with 15 bases between the two germline ends. The CDR3 DNA reads as TGTGCCAGCAGCTTAGACGTACAGGGAGGATCTGAAGCTTTCTTT. Translation: CASSLDVQGGSEAFF.

The V gene is TRBV12-3 or TRBV12-4, the J gene TRBJ2-3, with 9 bases matching TRBD2. The CDR3 runs to 14 residues. Losses at the gene ends were 5 bases for V and 5 bases for J; bases not matched to a gene: 5. The CDR3 region is CASSGAGGIDTQYF. In DNA, the CDR3 is TGTGCCAGCAGTGGAGCGGGGGGAATAGATACGCAGTATTTT.

This chain uses TRBV4-3 with TRBJ2-1, with 9 bases matching TRBD2. This CDR3 region has 15 residues. Germline CDR1 LGHNA, CDR2 YSLEER. With V trimmed by 0 bases and J by 8 bases, 5 bases remained unmatched. CDR3 region: CASSQDFSGSDEQFF. The DNA for the CDR3 is TGCGCCAGCAGCCAAGATTTTAGCGGGAGTGATGAGCAGTTCTTC.

The chain couples TRBV12-3 or TRBV12-4 to TRBJ2-5; possible D gene TRBD2, 5 bases. V lost 5 bases to trimming and J lost 1 base, with 11 bases between them. The CDR3 has 14 amino acids. The CDR3 spells CASSPERGQETQYF. The CDR3 nucleotides are TGTGCCAGCAGTCCCGAACGGGGCCAAGAGACCCAGTACTTC.

This clonotype was found many times. The chain couples TRBV27 to TRBJ2-1; D possibly uses TRBD1 or TRBD2 (6 bases each). V dropped 0 bases and J dropped 7 bases, with 10 bases sitting between them. CDR1 is MNHEY, CDR2 SMNVEV, per germline (reference sequence). The CDR3 runs to 14 residues. The CDR3, as DNA: TGTGCCAGCAGTTTATCCTGGGGGGCGAATGAGCAGTTCTTC. Residues: CASSLSWGANEQFF.

A few counts support this clonotype. V is TRBV7-9 and J is TRBJ2-5; D remains unclear. Between the trimmed V and J ends, which lost 6 bases and 5 bases, there was a span of 22 bases. Germline assignment: CDR1 SEHNR and CDR2 FQNEAQ (reference sequence). This CDR3 has 16 residues. This CDR3 is CASSPLSRPVQETQYF. The CDR3 DNA sequence: TGTGCCAGCAGTCCGCTAAGTCGCCCAGTACAGGAGACCCAGTACTTC.

The chain couples TRBV11-1 to TRBJ1-1, with no clear D. Germline values: CDR1 SGHAT, CDR2 FQDESV (reference sequence). The ends were cut back, 4 bases at V and 5 bases at J, with 14 bases in the middle. The CDR3 consists of 14 residues. The CDR3 region has the DNA TGTGCCAGCAGCTCATCTCTGTTAGGAACTGAAGCTTTCTTT. The encoded protein is CASSSSLLGTEAFF.

The chain carries TRBV28 and TRBJ2-3; 8 bases align to TRBD2. V shed 2 bases, J shed 0 bases, and the junction held 16 bases outside the gene matches. The CDR3 is made up of 20 amino acids. Germline CDR1 and CDR2: MDHEN and SYDVKM. The CDR3 is CASSLGHGVGRASSTDTQYF. CDR3 nucleotides: TGTGCCAGCAGTTTAGGTCACGGTGTCGGGAGGGCCTCTAGCACAGATACGCAGTATTTT.

The table lists this clonotype with many counts. CDR3 sequence (DNA): TGTGCCAGCACCCCACGTGTCGGATTAACTCGACCAGATACGCAGTATTTT. Residues: CASTPRVGLTRPDTQYF. This chain joins TRBV7-9 and TRBJ2-3; D call uncertain. The length of the CDR3 is 17 residues. CDR1 is SEHNR, CDR2 FQNEAQ, per germline (reference sequence). Trimming took off 7 bases at V and 4 bases at J, with 24 bases between the two ends.

This clonotype was detected a few times. The chain carries TRBV20-1 and TRBJ2-7; 7 bases fit TRBD1. Germline V gene data show CDR1 as DFQATT and CDR2 as SNEGSKA (reference sequence). The CDR3 loop spans 15 amino acids. J was trimmed by 1 base and V by 0 bases; bases with no gene match: 6. For the CDR3, the DNA is TGCAGTGCTAGAGATTACGACAGGGCGTCCTACGAGCAGTACTTC. Translating gives CSARDYDRASYEQYF.

The V and J genes are TRBV20-1 and TRBJ2-1, with D uncertain. V was cut by 6 bases and J by 1 base, with 16 bases left in between. This CDR3 contains 15 residues. From germline, CDR1 is DFQATT and CDR2 SNEGSKA (reference sequence). Here the CDR3 DNA reads TGCAGTGCCAGGCAATATACGGGTTCCTACAATGAGCAGTTCTTC. Protein sequence: CSARQYTGSYNEQFF.

This clonotype was counted between two and nine times. This sequence joins TRBV6-1 and TRBJ1-1; tentative D call: TRBD1 (6 bases). CDR1 and CDR2 from the germline V gene are MNHNS and SASEGT. The CDR3 totals 14 residues. V lost 5 bases, J lost 1 base, and 11 bases lay in between. CDR3 DNA: TGTGCCAGCAGTAGATCGGACAGGAACACTGAAGCTTTCTTT. This codes for CASSRSDRNTEAFF.

This clonotype was counted at least ten times. The J gene is TRBJ2-2, the V gene TRBV7-7, with 10 bases lining up with TRBD2. Trimming removed 3 bases from V and 6 bases from J; junction bases left unmatched: 7. Germline CDR1 and CDR2: SSHAT and FNYEAQ (reference sequence). The CDR3 is made up of 16 amino acids. For the CDR3, the DNA is TGTGCCAGCAGCTTTGGGGGGACTAGCGAGGCCGGGGAGCTGTTTTTT. Its translation: CASSFGGTSEAGELFF. Based on the CDR3 plus reference TRBV7-7 and TRBJ2-2, the full variable domain is GAGVSQSPRYKVTKRGQDVTLRCDPISSHATLYWYQQALGQGPEFLTYFNYEAQPDKSGLPSDRFSAERPEGSISTLTIQRTEQRDSAMYRCASSFGGTSEAGELFFGEGSRLTVL.